This entry describes one T cell receptor beta chain. There is no known antigen for this receptor. The record has no base qualities; no much larger clone is one base away. This entry is derived from a study of blood T cell repertoires in COVID-19 (dated by TCRdb to 2018 to 2021). With respect to the entire study: Samples from collaborators originated in the United States, Italy and Spain and spanned both the acute and convalescent phases of COVID-19. The prospective study material was composed of cDNA or gDNA derived from T cells, B-cell-depleted T cells, or PBMCs. The dataset comprised deeply sampled blood TCRbeta repertoires from subjects exposed to, actively infected with, or recovered from COVID-19. The repertoires were released in a freely available public database intended as a resource for research on the immune response to SARS-CoV-2. Samples came from the ongoing ImmuneRACE study (first 160 participants) plus 1,254 subjects from 6 global collaborators. A de-identified subject ID, COVID-19 status, age in years and sex were almost always included in the sample metadata. Where available, HLA class I and class II types were taken from metadata supplied by the sample provider and were not determined by assay-based typing.

The CDR3 runs 15 residues from the cysteine to the phenylalanine. CDR3 DNA only is kept here, 45 bases in frame from base 1. V gives up 9 bases and J gives up 3 bases, and the segment between their germline ends measures 15 bases. The CDR1 and CDR2 encoded by the germline V gene (reference sequence) are LNHDA and SQIVND. What the authors observed across the whole study: The amount of clinical and demographic metadata varied by source and participant and was provided uncurated.

TCRbeta CDR3 regions were amplified from genomic DNA using the immunoSEQ Assay, a bias-controlled multiplex PCR. As for the authors' bioinformatics: Nucleated cell counts per sample were estimated from amplification of reference gene primers within the assay. To quantify the absolute abundance of each unique TCRbeta CDR3 rearrangement, sequence reads were collapsed and filtered. For each sample, productive Simpson clonality was calculated as the square root of Simpson's diversity index over productive rearrangements. Here the immuneACCESS table is served through TCRdb, limited to in-frame sequences with V and J called. Missing clones are a known gap in these copies; in checked studies unresolved V genes cover under half, and the rest lacks a known reason. The V and J calls and clone size come from that table; D and trimming were worked out from the DNA. The table for this sample lists fewer than 400,000 clones; more than 75% of them were counted only once. Roughly 9.4% of the sample belongs to the ten largest clones.

In the prospective study, participants were about 18 to 95 years old, resided in approximately 22 geographic areas of the United States, and were enrolled through a virtual design. Cohort assignment in the prospective study relied on participant-reported clinical history from a screening survey and a study questionnaire. Recovered participants in ImmuneRACE Cohort 3 were defined as having two consecutive negative NP/OP PCR tests, clearance from a healthcare professional, or resolution of symptoms. In the prospective study, whole blood, serum and a nasopharyngeal or oropharyngeal swab were collected from each participant by mobile phlebotomists. Additional blood draws and questionnaires over an approximately two-month period could optionally be provided by prospective study participants. Before DNA extraction, prospective study blood samples were shipped either frozen or at room temperature.

This chain is built from TRBV19 and TRBJ1-6; tentative D gene TRBD1, with 5 bases matching. The sample taken for sequencing was PBMCs or T cells enriched from blood (not recorded which). The clonotype originates from a woman aged 45-59 years who had recovered from COVID-19. The CDR3 sequence is CASNEGLHYNSPLHF. In nucleotides, the sequence is TGTGCCAGCAATGAGGGACTCCACTATAATTCACCCCTCCACTTT.